One and the same sample provided the 2 T cell receptor beta chains below, sequenced in a study of cytomegalovirus exposure and HLA in healthy donors (dated by TCRdb to about 2017). Libraries were prepared through the immunoSEQ multiplex PCR assay. A mixture of 60 forward primers for TCR Vbeta segments and 13 reverse primers for TCR Jbeta segments was used in the multiplex PCR. TCRdb limited this immuneACCESS table to in-frame rearrangements with V and J called. A share of clones is missing; checked studies link under half to unresolved V genes, and the rest is unexplained. This sample has 150,000 to 200,000 clones in its table, and about 78% of those were observed once. The top ten constitute approximately 1.5% of the sample. Sequenced input: PBMCs. The receptors originated from a male donor in good health and CMV-seronegative.

This rearrangement joins TRBV10-3 to TRBJ2-1, with 7 bases fitting TRBD2. The CDR3 is made up of 15 amino acids. The ends lost 0 bases at V and 5 bases at J; junction bases unmatched: 4. Germline values: CDR1 ENHRY, CDR2 SYGVKD. CDR3 loop: CAISESSGANNEQFF. The CDR3 nucleotides read TGTGCCATCAGTGAGTCCAGCGGGGCCAACAATGAGCAGTTCTTC.

The chain uses TRBV28 and TRBJ2-3; 14 nucleotides line up with TRBD2. This CDR3 is built from 15 residues. Trimming removed 2 bases from V and 7 bases from J; junction bases left unmatched: 2. CDR1 is MDHEN and CDR2 is SYDVKM in the germline V gene. The CDR3 DNA is TGTGCCAGCAGTTTAGGGACTAGCGGGAGAAATACGCAGTATTTT. Protein sequence: CASSLGTSGRNTQYF.